This T cell receptor beta chain was retrieved from a study of shared clonotypes between healthy human individuals. Several immunoSEQ plates received, in even portions, the genomic DNA of each subset. Libraries were prepared by immunoSEQ multiplex PCR; TCRdb keeps only in-frame clonotypes and omits some of them. The table shows 2.3 million or so clones, with approximately 95% occurring only once. The sequencing input was naive CD4+ T cells from PBMCs. Subset reported: CD45RA+ positively selected. The clonotype comes from a young man in good health. Some clones in this sample may be carry-over from other donors' samples.

CDR3 region: CASGLGLAGLRGEQFF. DNA for the CDR3: TGTGCTAGTGGTTTGGGACTAGCGGGACTCCGTGGGGAGCAGTTCTTC. The chain links TRBV12-5 to TRBJ2-1; 11 positions match TRBD2. V lost 1 base to trimming and J lost 10 bases; unmatched junction nucleotides: 9. The germline V gene encodes CDR1 LGHNT and CDR2 FRNRAP. The CDR3 runs 16 residues. Variable domain in full (rest from reference TRBV12-5 and TRBJ2-1): DARVTQTPRHKVTEMGQEVTMRCQPILGHNTVFWYRQTMMQGLELLAYFRNRAPLDDSGMPKDRFSAEMPDATLATLKIQPSEPRDSAVYFCASGLGLAGLRGEQFFGPGTRLTVL.